This T cell receptor beta chain was sequenced in a study of T cell changes during pregnancy in multiple sclerosis. The assay was immunoSEQ multiplex PCR, and TCRdb's table has in-frame clones only and misses some. The sample has over 70,000 clones; 91% are singletons. CDR1 is MGHDK, CDR2 SYGVNS, per germline. V lost 4 bases and J 2 bases, leaving 10 bases between the germline ends. The CDR3 spans 14 residues. The specimen was peripheral blood, collected in the first trimester of pregnancy. This receptor was identified in a female donor in good health, enrolled as a control in a pregnancy study. The V call is TRBV25-1, the J call TRBJ2-3; tentatively, D is TRBD2 (5 bases). The CDR3 bases are TGTGCCAGCAGTGGTCGGCTAGCCACAGATACGCAGTATTTT. This encodes CASSGRLATDTQYF.